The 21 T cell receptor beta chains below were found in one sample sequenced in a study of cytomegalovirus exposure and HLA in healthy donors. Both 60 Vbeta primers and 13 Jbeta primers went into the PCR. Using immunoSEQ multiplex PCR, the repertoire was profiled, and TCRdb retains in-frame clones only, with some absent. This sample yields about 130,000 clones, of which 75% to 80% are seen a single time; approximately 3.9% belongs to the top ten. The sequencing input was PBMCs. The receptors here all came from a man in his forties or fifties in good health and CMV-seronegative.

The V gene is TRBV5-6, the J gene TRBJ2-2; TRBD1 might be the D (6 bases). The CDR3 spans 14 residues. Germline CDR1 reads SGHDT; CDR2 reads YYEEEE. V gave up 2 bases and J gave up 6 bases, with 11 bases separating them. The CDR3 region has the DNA TGTGCCAGCAGCTTTGGGACACCCCCCGGGGAGCTGTTTTTT. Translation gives CASSFGTPPGELFF.

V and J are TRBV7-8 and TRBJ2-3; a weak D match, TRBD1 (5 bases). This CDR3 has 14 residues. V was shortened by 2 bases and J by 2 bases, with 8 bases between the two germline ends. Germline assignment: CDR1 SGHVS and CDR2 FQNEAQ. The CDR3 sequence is CASSLTGPTDTQYF. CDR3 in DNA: TGTGCCAGCAGCTTAACAGGCCCCACAGATACGCAGTATTTT.

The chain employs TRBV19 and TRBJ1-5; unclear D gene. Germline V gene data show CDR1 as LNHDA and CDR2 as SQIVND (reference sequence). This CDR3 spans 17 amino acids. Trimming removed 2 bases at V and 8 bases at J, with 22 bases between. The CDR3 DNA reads TGTGCCAGTAGTATACCCCAAAGTGGCGGCCTAATCAAGCCCCAGCATTTT. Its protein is CASSIPQSGGLIKPQHF.

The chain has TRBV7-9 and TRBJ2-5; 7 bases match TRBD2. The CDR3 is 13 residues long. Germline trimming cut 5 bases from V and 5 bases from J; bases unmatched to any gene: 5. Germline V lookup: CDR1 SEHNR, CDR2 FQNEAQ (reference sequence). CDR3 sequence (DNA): TGTGCCAGCAGCCTAACCGGGGGGGAGACCCAGTACTTC. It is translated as CASSLTGGETQYF.

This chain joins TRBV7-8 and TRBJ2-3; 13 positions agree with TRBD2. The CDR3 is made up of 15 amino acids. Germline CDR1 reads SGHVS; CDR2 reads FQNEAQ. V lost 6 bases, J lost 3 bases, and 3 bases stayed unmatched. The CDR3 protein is CASRQGLAGTDTQYF. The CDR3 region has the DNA TGTGCCAGCAGGCAGGGACTAGCGGGGACAGATACGCAGTATTTT. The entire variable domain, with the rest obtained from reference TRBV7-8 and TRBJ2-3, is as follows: GAGVSQSPRYKVAKRGQDVALRCDPISGHVSLFWYQQALGQGPEFLTYFQNEAQLDKSGLPSDRFFAERPEGSVSTLKIQRTQQEDSAVYLCASRQGLAGTDTQYFGPGTRLTVL.

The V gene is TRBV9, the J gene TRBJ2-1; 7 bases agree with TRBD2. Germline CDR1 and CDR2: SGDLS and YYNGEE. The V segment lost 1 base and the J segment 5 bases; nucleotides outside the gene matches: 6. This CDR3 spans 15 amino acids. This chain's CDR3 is CASSVSGLPNNEQFF. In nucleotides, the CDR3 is TGTGCCAGCAGCGTATCGGGACTACCCAACAATGAGCAGTTCTTC.

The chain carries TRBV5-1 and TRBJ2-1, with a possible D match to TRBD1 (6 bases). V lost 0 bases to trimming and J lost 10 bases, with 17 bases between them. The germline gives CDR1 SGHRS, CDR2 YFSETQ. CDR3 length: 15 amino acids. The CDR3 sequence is CASSLVPGELVEQFF. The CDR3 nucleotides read TGCGCCAGCAGCTTGGTTCCAGGGGAGTTGGTAGAGCAGTTCTTC.

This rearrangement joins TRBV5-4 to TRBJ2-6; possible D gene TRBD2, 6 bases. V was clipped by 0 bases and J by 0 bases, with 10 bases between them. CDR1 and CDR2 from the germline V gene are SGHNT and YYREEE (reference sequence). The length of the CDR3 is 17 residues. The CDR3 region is CASSLAGESSGANVLTF. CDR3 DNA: TGTGCCAGCAGCTTGGCGGGGGAGAGCTCTGGGGCCAACGTCCTGACTTTC.

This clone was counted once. Here the CDR3 reads CASSAGTGSSYNSPLHF. The CDR3 region has the DNA TGTGCCAGCAGTGCCGGGACAGGGAGCTCCTATAATTCACCCCTCCACTTT. The chain couples TRBV9 to TRBJ1-6; TRBD1 agrees at 9 bases. The germline gives CDR1 SGDLS, CDR2 YYNGEE. This CDR3 comprises 17 residues. With V trimmed by 5 bases and J by 0 bases, 6 bases remained unmatched.

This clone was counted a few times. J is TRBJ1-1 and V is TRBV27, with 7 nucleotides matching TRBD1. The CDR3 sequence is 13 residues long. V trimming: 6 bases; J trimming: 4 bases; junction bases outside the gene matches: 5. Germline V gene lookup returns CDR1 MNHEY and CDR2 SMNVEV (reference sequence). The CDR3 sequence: CASSIQGSTEAFF. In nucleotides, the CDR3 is TGTGCCAGCAGCATACAGGGGAGCACTGAAGCTTTCTTT.

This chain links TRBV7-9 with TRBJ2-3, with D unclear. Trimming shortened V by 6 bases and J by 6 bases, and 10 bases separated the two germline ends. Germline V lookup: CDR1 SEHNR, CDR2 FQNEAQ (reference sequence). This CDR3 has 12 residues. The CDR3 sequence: CASRFRFDTQYF. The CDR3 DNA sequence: TGTGCCAGCAGATTCCGTTTTGATACGCAGTATTTT.

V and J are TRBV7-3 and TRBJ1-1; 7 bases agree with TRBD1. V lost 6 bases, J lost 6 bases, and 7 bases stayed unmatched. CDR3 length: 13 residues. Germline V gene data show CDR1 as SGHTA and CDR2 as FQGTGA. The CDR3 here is CASSFGGTAEAFF. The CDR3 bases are TGTGCCAGCAGTTTCGGCGGGACAGCTGAAGCTTTCTTT.

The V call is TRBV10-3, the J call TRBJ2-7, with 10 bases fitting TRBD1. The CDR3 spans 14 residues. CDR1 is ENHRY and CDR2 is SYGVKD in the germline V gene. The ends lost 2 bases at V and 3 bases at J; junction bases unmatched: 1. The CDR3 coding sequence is TGTGCCATCAGTGAGGGACAGGGGGTCTACGAGCAGTACTTC. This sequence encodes CAISEGQGVYEQYF.

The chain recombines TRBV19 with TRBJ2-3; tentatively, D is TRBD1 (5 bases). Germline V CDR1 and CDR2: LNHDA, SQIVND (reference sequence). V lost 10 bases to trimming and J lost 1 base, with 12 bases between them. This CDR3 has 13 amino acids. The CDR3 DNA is TGTGCCACCGGAGACAGTGGCACAGATACGCAGTATTTT. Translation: CATGDSGTDTQYF.

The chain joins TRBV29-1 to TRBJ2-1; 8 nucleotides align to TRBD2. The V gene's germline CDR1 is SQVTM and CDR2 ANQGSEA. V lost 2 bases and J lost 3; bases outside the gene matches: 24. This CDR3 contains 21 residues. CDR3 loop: CSVEPHRGGTRGWVDYNEQFF. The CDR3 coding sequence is TGCAGCGTTGAACCCCACCGGGGGGGTACGAGAGGGTGGGTAGACTACAATGAGCAGTTCTTC.

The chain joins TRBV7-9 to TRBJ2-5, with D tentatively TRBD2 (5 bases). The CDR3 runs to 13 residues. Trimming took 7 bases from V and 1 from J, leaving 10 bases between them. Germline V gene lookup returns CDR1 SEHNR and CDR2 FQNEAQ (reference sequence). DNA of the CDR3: TGTGCCAGCAACCTCCGGGGCCAAGAGACCCAGTACTTC. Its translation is CASNLRGQETQYF.

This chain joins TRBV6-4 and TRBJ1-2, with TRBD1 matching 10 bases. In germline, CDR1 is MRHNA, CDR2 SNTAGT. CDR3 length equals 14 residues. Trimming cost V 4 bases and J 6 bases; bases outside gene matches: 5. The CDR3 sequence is CASSATGTGDGYTF. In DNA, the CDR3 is TGTGCCAGCAGTGCTACCGGGACAGGGGATGGCTACACCTTC.

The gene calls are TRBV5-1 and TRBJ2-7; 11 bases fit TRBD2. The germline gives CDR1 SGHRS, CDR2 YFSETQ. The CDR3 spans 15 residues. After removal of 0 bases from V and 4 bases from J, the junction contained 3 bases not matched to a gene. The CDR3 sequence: CASSLATSGGYEQYF. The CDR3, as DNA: TGCGCCAGCAGCTTGGCCACTAGCGGGGGATACGAGCAGTACTTC.

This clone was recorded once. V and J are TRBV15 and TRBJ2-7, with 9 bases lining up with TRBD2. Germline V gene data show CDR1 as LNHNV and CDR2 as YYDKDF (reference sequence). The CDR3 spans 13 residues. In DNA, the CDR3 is TGTGCTACCGGGGGCGGGGGGGACTACGAGCAGTACTTC. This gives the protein CATGGGGDYEQYF.

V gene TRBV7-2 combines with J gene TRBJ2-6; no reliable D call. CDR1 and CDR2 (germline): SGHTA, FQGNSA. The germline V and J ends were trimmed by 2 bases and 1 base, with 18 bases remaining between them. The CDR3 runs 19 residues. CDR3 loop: CASSLTMARRGSGANVLTF. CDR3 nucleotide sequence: TGTGCCAGCAGCTTAACGATGGCTAGGCGCGGTTCTGGGGCCAACGTCCTGACTTTC.

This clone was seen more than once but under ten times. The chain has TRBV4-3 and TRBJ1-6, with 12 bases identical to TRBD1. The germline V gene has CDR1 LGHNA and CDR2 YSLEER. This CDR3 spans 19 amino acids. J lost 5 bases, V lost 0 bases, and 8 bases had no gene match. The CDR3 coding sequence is TGCGCCAGCAGCCAAGATCCGGGACAGGGGGCGGCAGATAATTCACCCCTCCACTTT. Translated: CASSQDPGQGAADNSPLHF.